This T cell receptor (beta chain) was sequenced in a study of T cells in Graves' hyperthyroidism and ophthalmopathy. General study findings and limits: Also found in blood were most expanded thyroid clonotypes above 0.001.

Remarks on this clonotype: Antigen: not known.

Calling Graves' hyperthyroidism stable meant ophthalmopathy did not progress within 18 months. Amplification of TCR beta CDR3 regions was performed using RNA transcripts as template. First-round RT-PCR of the TCR CDR3 relied on the HTBI primer set. TCRdb passed the multiplex PCR reads through MiXCR, listing each CDR3 protein once. The data show hundreds of thousands of distinct CDR3 sequences, roughly a third seen once. This receptor was obtained from a woman aged 40 to 55 with Graves' hyperthyroidism. Sequenced material: blood.

The CDR3 sequence is CASSSYRETVPQETQYF. CDR3 bases: TGTGCCAGCAGCTCCTACAGGGAGACCGTCCCCCAAGAGACCCAGTACTTC. The V gene is TRBV7-3, the J gene TRBJ2-5; D may be TRBD1 (6 bases). Deletions cut 4 bases from V and 1 base from J, with 19 bases between. The CDR3 runs 17 residues. The V gene's germline CDR1 is SGHTA and CDR2 FQGTGA.